This T cell receptor (beta chain) was documented in a study of metastatic and nonmetastatic thyroid tumors. Via MiXCR, TCRdb re-called the PCR reads. The sample shows around 53,000 clones, about 20% of them seen only once. Germline values: CDR1 KGHSH, CDR2 LQKENI. The trim removed 2 bases at V and 4 bases at J, leaving 7 bases unmatched. This CDR3 has 15 residues. The table lists this clone with many counts. Patients had received no treatment of any kind before thyroid surgery. This clonotype was sampled from a female donor with papillary thyroid cancer or a benign thyroid nodule (not recorded which). Some clones in this sample may be carry-over from other donors' samples. The J gene is TRBJ2-7, the V gene TRBV18; 8 nucleotides match TRBD1. Sequencing was carried out using blood. CDR3 bases: TGTGCCAGCTCACCAGGCTGGACAGGGCTTTACGAGCAGTACTTC. The encoded protein is CASSPGWTGLYEQYF.